The T cell receptor (beta chain) under discussion was sequenced for a study of blood T cell repertoires in COVID-19. This CDR3 spans 14 amino acids. V trimming: 1 base; J trimming: 8 bases; junction bases outside the gene matches: 6. Germline V gene lookup returns CDR1 GTSNPN and CDR2 SVGIG (reference sequence). Sequenced by immunoSEQ multiplex PCR; TCRdb stores in-frame clones only, minus some. The sample shows approximately 200,000 clones, 80% to 90% of them seen only once. Sequenced sample: PBMCs or T cells enriched from blood (not recorded which). V usage is TRBV30 and J usage is TRBJ2-2, with TRBD1 identical over 8 bases. The sequence was collected from a man aged 25-40 years who had recovered from COVID-19. The CDR3 is CAWSGTGYGGELFF. CDR3 nucleotide sequence: TGTGCCTGGAGTGGGACAGGGTACGGGGGGGAGCTGTTTTTT. Full variable domain (outside the CDR3, taken from reference TRBV30 and TRBJ2-2): SQTIHQWPATLVQPVGSPLSLECTVEGTSNPNLYWYRQAAGRGLQLLFYSVGIGQISSEVPQNLSASRPQDRQFILSSKKLLLSDSGFYLCAWSGTGYGGELFFGEGSRLTVL.